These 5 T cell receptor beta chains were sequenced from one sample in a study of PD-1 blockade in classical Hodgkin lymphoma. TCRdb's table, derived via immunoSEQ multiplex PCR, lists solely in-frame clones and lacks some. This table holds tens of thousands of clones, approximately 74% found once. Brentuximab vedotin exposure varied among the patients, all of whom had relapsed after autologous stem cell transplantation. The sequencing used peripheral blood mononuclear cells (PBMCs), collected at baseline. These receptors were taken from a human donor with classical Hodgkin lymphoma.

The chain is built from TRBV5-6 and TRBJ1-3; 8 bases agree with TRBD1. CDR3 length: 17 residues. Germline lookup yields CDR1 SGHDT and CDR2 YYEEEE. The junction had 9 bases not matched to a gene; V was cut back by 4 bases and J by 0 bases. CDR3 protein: CASSKYLGTGSGNTIYF. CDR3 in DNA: TGTGCCAGCAGCAAGTACCTCGGGACAGGCTCTGGAAACACCATATATTTT.

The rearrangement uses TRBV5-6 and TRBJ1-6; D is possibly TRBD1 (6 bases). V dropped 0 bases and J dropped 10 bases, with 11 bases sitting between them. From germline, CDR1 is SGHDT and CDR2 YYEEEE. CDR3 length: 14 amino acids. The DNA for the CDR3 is TGTGCCAGCAGCTTGGCACAGGGTGGGTCACCCCTCCACTTT. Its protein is CASSLAQGGSPLHF.

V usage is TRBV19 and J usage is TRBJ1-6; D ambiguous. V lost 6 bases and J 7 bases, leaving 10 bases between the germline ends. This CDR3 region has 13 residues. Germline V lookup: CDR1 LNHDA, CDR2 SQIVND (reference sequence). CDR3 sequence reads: CASSGLGNSPLHF. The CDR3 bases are TGTGCCAGTAGCGGGTTGGGAAATTCACCCCTCCACTTT.

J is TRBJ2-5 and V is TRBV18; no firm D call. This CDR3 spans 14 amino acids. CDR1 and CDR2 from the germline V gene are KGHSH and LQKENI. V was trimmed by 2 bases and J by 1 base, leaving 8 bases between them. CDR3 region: CASSPIIAQETQYF. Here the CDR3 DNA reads TGTGCCAGCTCACCAATAATCGCCCAAGAGACCCAGTACTTC.

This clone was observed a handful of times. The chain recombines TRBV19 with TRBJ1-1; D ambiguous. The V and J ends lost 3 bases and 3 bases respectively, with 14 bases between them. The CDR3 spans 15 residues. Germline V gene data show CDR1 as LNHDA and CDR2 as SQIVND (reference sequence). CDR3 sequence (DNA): TGTGCCAGTAGTATTACGGATGGAGCGGACACTGAAGCTTTCTTT. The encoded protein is CASSITDGADTEAFF.